The 21 T cell receptor beta chains below all came from one sample that was sequenced in a study of T cell changes during pregnancy in multiple sclerosis. TCRdb keeps only in-frame clones here, not all; method: immunoSEQ multiplex PCR. This repertoire shows 70,000 to 80,000 clones, roughly nine tenths found once; its top ten account for 3% to 3.5%. Source: peripheral blood, taken before pregnancy. These receptors were collected from a female donor with multiple sclerosis, enrolled in a pregnancy study.

The chain uses TRBV7-9 and TRBJ1-5, with TRBD1 matching over 8 bases. The CDR3 contains 16 residues. V dropped 4 bases and J dropped 7; count of bases not matched to a gene: 12. Germline-derived CDR1 and CDR2 are SEHNR and FQNEAQ (reference sequence). The DNA for the CDR3 is TGTGCCAGCAGCTCGAACCGACAGGGGTTATGGCAGCCCCAGCATTTT. Its translation is CASSSNRQGLWQPQHF.

The chain employs TRBV19 and TRBJ1-5, with D tentatively TRBD1 (6 bases). The CDR3 extends over 17 amino acids. V shed 6 bases and J shed 0 bases, with 18 bases lying between them. The germline CDR1 and CDR2 sequences are LNHDA and SQIVND (reference sequence). CDR3 sequence reads: CASRQGRRTYSNQPQHF. CDR3 DNA: TGTGCCAGTAGACAGGGTCGCCGGACTTATAGCAATCAGCCCCAGCATTTT. Complete variable domain (other parts from reference TRBV19 and TRBJ1-5): DGGITQSPKYLFRKEGQNVTLSCEQNLNHDAMYWYRQDPGQGLRLIYYSQIVNDFQKGDIAEGYSVSREKKESFPLTVTSAQKNPTAFYLCASRQGRRTYSNQPQHFGDGTRLSIL.

The V call is TRBV9, the J call TRBJ2-1; D uncertain. The CDR3 loop spans 15 amino acids. The V and J ends lost 0 bases and 3 bases respectively, with 10 bases between them. Germline CDR1 SGDLS, CDR2 YYNGEE. CDR3: CASSVGATDYNEQFF. In DNA, the CDR3 is TGTGCCAGCAGCGTAGGGGCAACGGACTACAATGAGCAGTTCTTC.

Here the CDR3 reads CASSLTGGWTEAFF. The CDR3 nucleotides read TGTGCCAGCAGTTTGACAGGGGGATGGACTGAAGCTTTCTTT. The rearrangement uses TRBV7-2 and TRBJ1-1; 9 nucleotides match TRBD1. The CDR3 spans 14 residues. Per germline, CDR1 SGHTA and CDR2 FQGNSA. Germline trimming cut 6 bases from V and 5 bases from J; bases unmatched to any gene: 7.

The V call is TRBV6-5, the J call TRBJ1-3, with D unclear. Trimming removed 4 bases from V and 0 bases from J, with 13 bases in between. The CDR3 contains 16 residues. Germline values: CDR1 MNHEY, CDR2 SVGAGI. CDR3 DNA: TGTGCCAGCAGTTCGGGGAGGACGAGCTCTGGAAACACCATATATTTT. Protein product: CASSSGRTSSGNTIYF.

The V gene is TRBV30, the J gene TRBJ1-1, with D perhaps TRBD1 (5 bases). CDR1 and CDR2 (germline): GTSNPN, SVGIG (reference sequence). Trimming cost V 3 bases and J 7 bases, with 15 bases left between them. The CDR3 has 13 amino acids. The CDR3 DNA reads as TGTGCCTGGAGCGGGGGAGCGCCCCATGAAGCTTTCTTT. The encoded protein is CAWSGGAPHEAFF.

This chain connects TRBV30 to TRBJ2-1; 10 bases match TRBD2. The CDR3 is 14 amino acids. V shed 1 base and J 7 bases; nucleotides not matched to a gene: 4. The germline V gene has CDR1 GTSNPN and CDR2 SVGIG (reference sequence). The CDR3 DNA sequence: TGTGCCTGGAGTGGGCTTAGCGGGGGGAATGAGCAGTTCTTC. Protein product: CAWSGLSGGNEQFF.

The rearrangement joins TRBV2 to TRBJ1-5, with TRBD1 matching 7 bases. Germline CDR1 is SNHLY and CDR2 is FYNNEI. The CDR3 has 15 amino acids. V shed 2 bases and J 6 bases; nucleotides not matched to a gene: 7. This chain's CDR3 is CASSERAGGTQPQHF. The CDR3 coding sequence is TGTGCCAGCAGTGAAAGGGCAGGGGGGACTCAGCCCCAGCATTTT.

The chain recombines TRBV25-1 with TRBJ2-6, with TRBD1 as a possible D gene (5 bases). CDR1 and CDR2 from the germline V gene are MGHDK and SYGVNS. This CDR3 has 18 residues. Between the trimmed V and J ends, which lost 3 bases and 2 bases, there was a span of 17 bases. The DNA of the CDR3 is TGTGCCAGCAGTGAGGCTTGGGCAGGGAAGGCTGGGGCCAACGTCCTGACTTTC. The encoded protein is CASSEAWAGKAGANVLTF. The full variable domain, with the rest looked up from reference TRBV25-1 and TRBJ2-6, is EADIYQTPRYLVIGTGKKITLECSQTMGHDKMYWYQQDPGMELHLIHYSYGVNSTEKGDLSSESTVSRIRTEHFPLTLESARPSHTSQYLCASSEAWAGKAGANVLTFGAGSRLTVL.

The rearrangement joins TRBV6-1 to TRBJ2-7; D unclear. The CDR3 covers 13 residues. The V end lost 1 base, the J end lost 8 bases, and 12 bases lay between the germline ends. Germline CDR1 MNHNS, CDR2 SASEGT. DNA of the CDR3: TGTGCCAGCAGTGAAGGGCTCCTCCTGCAGCAGTACTTC. Translated: CASSEGLLLQQYF.

A single count supports this clone. The V gene is TRBV27, the J gene TRBJ2-2; a weak D match, TRBD1 (5 bases). Germline lookup yields CDR1 MNHEY and CDR2 SMNVEV (reference sequence). The CDR3 length is 16 residues. Between the trimmed V and J ends, which lost 6 bases and 0 bases, there was a span of 14 bases. The CDR3 DNA follows: TGTGCCAGCAGACTTTTCGACAGCGCGAACACCGGGGAGCTGTTTTTT. Translated: CASRLFDSANTGELFF.

The chain recombines TRBV11-1 with TRBJ2-7, with 10 bases fitting TRBD1. The junction had 5 bases not matched to a gene; V was cut back by 4 bases and J by 5 bases. The germline gives CDR1 SGHAT, CDR2 FQDESV (reference sequence). This CDR3 region has 14 residues. DNA for the CDR3: TGTGCCAGCAGCTCGGACAGGGGGTCTCACGAGCAGTACTTC. Translating gives CASSSDRGSHEQYF.

V usage is TRBV11-2 and J usage is TRBJ1-5; the D gene is possibly TRBD1 (5 bases). Germline CDR1 reads SGHAT; CDR2 reads FQNNGV. Trimming took 3 bases from V and 2 from J, leaving 14 bases between them. CDR3 size: 16 residues. The CDR3 is CASSLGGRGGNQPQHF. Written as DNA, the CDR3 is TGTGCCAGCAGCTTGGGGGGTAGGGGCGGCAATCAGCCCCAGCATTTT. Together with reference TRBV11-2 and TRBJ1-5, the CDR3 gives the full variable domain: EAGVAQSPRYKIIEKRQSVAFWCNPISGHATLYWYQQILGQGPKLLIQFQNNGVVDDSQLPKDRFSAERLKGVDSTLKIQPAKLEDSAVYLCASSLGGRGGNQPQHFGDGTRLSIL.

The rearrangement joins TRBV14 to TRBJ2-3; D is perhaps TRBD2 (5 bases). There are 14 residues in the CDR3. The ends were cut back, 5 bases at V and 7 bases at J, with 16 bases in the middle. Germline CDR1 SGHDN, CDR2 FVKESK. The CDR3 protein is CASSDLASYHTQYF. In DNA, the CDR3 is TGTGCCAGCAGCGATCTAGCTAGTTACCATACGCAGTATTTT.

This chain connects TRBV19 to TRBJ2-7; 13 positions agree with TRBD2. CDR3 length equals 13 residues. V lost 6 bases, J lost 10 bases, and 6 bases stayed unmatched. Per germline, CDR1 LNHDA and CDR2 SQIVND (reference sequence). CDR3 amino acids: CASRTGTSGTQYF. In DNA, the CDR3 is TGTGCCAGTAGGACCGGGACTAGCGGGACACAGTACTTC.

The chain has TRBV10-2 and TRBJ2-1, with 7 bases that match TRBD2. There are 17 residues in the CDR3. V gave up 7 bases and J gave up 3 bases; unmatched junction bases: 15. Germline CDR1 reads WSHSY; CDR2 reads SAAADI. In DNA, the CDR3 is TGCGCCAGCACTGGGGGAACCGGGACTAACAGCTACAATGAGCAGTTCTTC. As protein: CASTGGTGTNSYNEQFF.

This chain links TRBV7-2 with TRBJ2-4, with 8 bases aligning to TRBD2. V lost 3 bases, J lost 5 bases, and 3 bases stayed unmatched. The CDR3 is 14 residues long. Germline CDR1 and CDR2: SGHTA and FQGNSA. This chain's CDR3 is CASSFLSGENIQYF. DNA for the CDR3: TGTGCCAGCAGCTTCCTTAGCGGGGAAAACATTCAGTACTTC.

This clone is a singleton in its sample. The chain employs TRBV7-9 and TRBJ2-3; TRBD1 aligns across 9 bases. Germline lookup yields CDR1 SEHNR and CDR2 FQNEAQ (reference sequence). CDR3 length: 17 amino acids. Germline trimming cut 1 base from V and 3 bases from J; bases unmatched to any gene: 8. CDR3 bases: TGTGCCAGCAGCTTAGGGGTGGGACAGGGTTTAACAGATACGCAGTATTTT. Residues: CASSLGVGQGLTDTQYF.

The chain has TRBV30 and TRBJ2-3, with D possibly matching TRBD2 (5 bases). CDR3 length: 16 amino acids. Deletions cut 3 bases from V and 0 bases from J, with 16 bases between. CDR1 is GTSNPN, CDR2 SVGIG, per germline (reference sequence). The CDR3 DNA sequence: TGTGCCTGGAGCCCCTCTCGGCGAGGGAGCACAGATACGCAGTATTTT. Protein product: CAWSPSRRGSTDTQYF.

This clone was seen once. The chain employs TRBV6-4 and TRBJ2-3; TRBD2 matches 8 bases. The CDR3 is 14 amino acids. Losses at the gene ends were 4 bases for V and 4 bases for J; bases not matched to a gene: 4. The V gene's germline CDR1 is MRHNA and CDR2 SNTAGT. CDR3 sequence reads: CASSVSGGSDTQYF. CDR3 nucleotide sequence: TGTGCCAGCAGTGTGAGCGGGGGATCAGATACGCAGTATTTT.

V gene TRBV9 combines with J gene TRBJ1-2; TRBD1 aligns across 8 bases. This CDR3 has 15 residues. Germline V gene sequence: CDR1 SGDLS, CDR2 YYNGEE. V gave up 2 bases and J gave up 4 bases; unmatched junction bases: 7. The CDR3 here is CASSVGIQGAYGYTF. The CDR3 DNA follows: TGTGCCAGCAGCGTCGGGATCCAGGGGGCCTATGGCTACACCTTC.